A single sample is the source of the 4 T cell receptor beta chains below, sequenced in a study of T cell changes during pregnancy in multiple sclerosis. Assay: immunoSEQ multiplex PCR; the TCRdb copy retains only in-frame clones and omits some. This sample has around 69,000 clones, with around 94% found just once. This specimen was peripheral blood, taken in the second trimester of pregnancy. Every receptor here comes from a female donor in good health, enrolled as a control in a pregnancy study.

This clone was detected once. The chain has TRBV18 and TRBJ1-5, with 11 positions matching TRBD1. In germline, CDR1 is KGHSH, CDR2 LQKENI. J was trimmed by 7 bases and V by 0 bases; bases with no gene match: 2. This CDR3 region has 15 residues. The DNA for the CDR3 is TGTGCCAGCTCACCACCGGGACAGGGGGTGCAGCCCCAGCATTTT. It encodes CASSPPGQGVQPQHF.

This clone occurred once. This rearrangement joins TRBV5-1 to TRBJ2-6; TRBD1 might be the D (6 bases). The CDR3 runs to 16 residues. Germline values: CDR1 SGHRS, CDR2 YFSETQ. The V gene lost 0 bases and the J gene lost 0 bases, with 7 bases spanning the gap. The CDR3, as DNA: TGCGCCAGCAGCTTGGGGACAGTCTCTGGGGCCAACGTCCTGACTTTC. It yields the protein CASSLGTVSGANVLTF.

The chain links TRBV5-6 to TRBJ1-2, with 8 bases identical to TRBD1. From germline, CDR1 is SGHDT and CDR2 YYEEEE. The V gene end was trimmed by 7 bases and the J gene end by 8 bases; junction bases not matched to a gene: 10. The CDR3 is 13 amino acids. CDR3 sequence: CASLSPGGVGYTF. CDR3 DNA: TGTGCCAGCTTGTCCCCAGGGGGCGTGGGCTACACCTTC.

The CDR3 nucleotides are TGCGCCAGCTGGGGGAGCGGGACTTACGAGCAGTACTTC. This encodes CASWGSGTYEQYF. The V call is TRBV5-1, the J call TRBJ2-7; 7 bases line up with TRBD2. Per the germline V gene, CDR1 is SGHRS and CDR2 is YFSETQ. Germline trimming cut 7 bases from V and 4 bases from J; bases unmatched to any gene: 8. The CDR3 is made up of 13 amino acids.